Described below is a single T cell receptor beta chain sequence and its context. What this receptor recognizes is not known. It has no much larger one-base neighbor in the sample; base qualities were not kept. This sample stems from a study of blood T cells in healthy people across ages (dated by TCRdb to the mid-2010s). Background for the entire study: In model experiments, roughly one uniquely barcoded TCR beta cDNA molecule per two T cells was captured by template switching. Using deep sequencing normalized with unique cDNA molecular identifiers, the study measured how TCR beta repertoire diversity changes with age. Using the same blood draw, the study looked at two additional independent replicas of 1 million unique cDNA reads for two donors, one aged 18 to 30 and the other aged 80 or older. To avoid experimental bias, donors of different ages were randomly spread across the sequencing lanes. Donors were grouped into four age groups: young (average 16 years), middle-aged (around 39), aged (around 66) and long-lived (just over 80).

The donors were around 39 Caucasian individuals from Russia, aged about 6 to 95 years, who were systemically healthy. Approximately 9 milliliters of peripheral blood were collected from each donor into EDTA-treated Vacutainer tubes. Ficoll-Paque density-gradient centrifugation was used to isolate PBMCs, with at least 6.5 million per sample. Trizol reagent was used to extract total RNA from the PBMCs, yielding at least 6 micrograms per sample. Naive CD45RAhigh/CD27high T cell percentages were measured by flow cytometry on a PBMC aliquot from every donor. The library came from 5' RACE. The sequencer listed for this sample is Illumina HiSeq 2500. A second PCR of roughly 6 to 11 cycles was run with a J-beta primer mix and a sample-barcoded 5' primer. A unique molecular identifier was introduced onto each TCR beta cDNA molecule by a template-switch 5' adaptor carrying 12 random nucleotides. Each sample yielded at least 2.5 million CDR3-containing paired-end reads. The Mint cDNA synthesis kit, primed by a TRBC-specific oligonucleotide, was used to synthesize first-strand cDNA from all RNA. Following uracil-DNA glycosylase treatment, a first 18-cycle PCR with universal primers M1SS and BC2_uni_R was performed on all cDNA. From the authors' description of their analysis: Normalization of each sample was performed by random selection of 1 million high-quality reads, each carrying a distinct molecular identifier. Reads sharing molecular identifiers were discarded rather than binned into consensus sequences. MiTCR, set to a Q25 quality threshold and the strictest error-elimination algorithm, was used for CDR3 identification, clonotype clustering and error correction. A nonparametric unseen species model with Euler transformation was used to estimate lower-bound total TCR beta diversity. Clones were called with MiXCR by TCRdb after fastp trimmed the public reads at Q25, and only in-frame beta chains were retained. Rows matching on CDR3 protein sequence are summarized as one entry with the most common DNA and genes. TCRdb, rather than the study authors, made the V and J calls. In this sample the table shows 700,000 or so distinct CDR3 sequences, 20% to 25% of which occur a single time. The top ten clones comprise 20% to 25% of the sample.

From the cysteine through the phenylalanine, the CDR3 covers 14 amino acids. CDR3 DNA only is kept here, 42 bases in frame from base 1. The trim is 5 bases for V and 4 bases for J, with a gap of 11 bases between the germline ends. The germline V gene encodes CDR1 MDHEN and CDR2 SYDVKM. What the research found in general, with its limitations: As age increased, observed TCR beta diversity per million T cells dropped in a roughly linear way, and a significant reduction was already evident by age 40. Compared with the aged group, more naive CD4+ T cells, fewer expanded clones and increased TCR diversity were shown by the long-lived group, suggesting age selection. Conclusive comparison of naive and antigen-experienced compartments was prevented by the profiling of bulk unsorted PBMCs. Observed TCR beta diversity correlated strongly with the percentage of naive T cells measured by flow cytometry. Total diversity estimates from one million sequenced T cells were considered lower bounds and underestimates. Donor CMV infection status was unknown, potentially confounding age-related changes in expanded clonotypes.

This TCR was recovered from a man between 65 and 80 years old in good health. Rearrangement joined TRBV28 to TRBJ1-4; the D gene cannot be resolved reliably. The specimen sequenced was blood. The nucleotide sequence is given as TGTGCCAGCAGTAATTGGGCCCTTAATGAAAAACTGTTTTTT. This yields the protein CASSNWALNEKLFF. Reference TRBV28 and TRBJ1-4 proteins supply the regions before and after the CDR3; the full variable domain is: DVKVTQSSRYLVKRTGEKVFLECVQDMDHENMFWYRQDPGLGLRLIYFSYDVKMKEKGDIPEGYSVSREKKERFSLILESASTNQTSMYLCASSNWALNEKLFFGSGTQLSVL.